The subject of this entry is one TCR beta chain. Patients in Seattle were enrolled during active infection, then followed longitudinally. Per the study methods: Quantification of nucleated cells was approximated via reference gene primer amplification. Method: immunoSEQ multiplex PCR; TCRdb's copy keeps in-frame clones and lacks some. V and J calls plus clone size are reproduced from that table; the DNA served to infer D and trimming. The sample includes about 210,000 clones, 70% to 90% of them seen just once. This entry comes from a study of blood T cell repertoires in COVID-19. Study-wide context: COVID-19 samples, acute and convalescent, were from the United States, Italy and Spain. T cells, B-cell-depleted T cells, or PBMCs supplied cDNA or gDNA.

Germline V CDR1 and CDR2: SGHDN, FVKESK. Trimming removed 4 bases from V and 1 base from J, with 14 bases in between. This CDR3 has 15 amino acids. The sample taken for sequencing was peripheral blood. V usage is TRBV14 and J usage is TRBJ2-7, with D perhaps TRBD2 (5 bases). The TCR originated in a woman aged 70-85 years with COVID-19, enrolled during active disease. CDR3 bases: TGTGCCAGCAGCCGGGCGGGTTTCGCTTCCTACGAGCAGTACTTC. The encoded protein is CASSRAGFASYEQYF.